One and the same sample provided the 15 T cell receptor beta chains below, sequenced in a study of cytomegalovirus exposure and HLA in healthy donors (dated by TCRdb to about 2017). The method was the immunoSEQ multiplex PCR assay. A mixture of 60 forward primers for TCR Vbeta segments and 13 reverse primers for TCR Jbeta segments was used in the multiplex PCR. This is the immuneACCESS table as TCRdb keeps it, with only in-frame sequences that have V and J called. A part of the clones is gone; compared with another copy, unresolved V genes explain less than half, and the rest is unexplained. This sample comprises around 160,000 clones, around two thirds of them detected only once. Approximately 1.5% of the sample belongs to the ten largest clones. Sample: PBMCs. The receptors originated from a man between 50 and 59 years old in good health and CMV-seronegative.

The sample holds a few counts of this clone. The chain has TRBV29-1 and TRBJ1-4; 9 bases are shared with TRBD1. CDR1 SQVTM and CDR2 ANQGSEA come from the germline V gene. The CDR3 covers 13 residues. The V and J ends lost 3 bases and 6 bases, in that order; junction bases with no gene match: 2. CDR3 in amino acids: CSVEGQGDEKLFF. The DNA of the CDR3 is TGCAGCGTTGAGGGACAGGGAGATGAAAAACTGTTTTTT.

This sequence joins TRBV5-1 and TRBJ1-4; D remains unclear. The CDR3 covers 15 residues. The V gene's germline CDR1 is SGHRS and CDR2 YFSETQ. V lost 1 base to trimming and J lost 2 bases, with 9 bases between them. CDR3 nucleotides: TGCGCCAGCAGCTTGACGGGGATTACTAATGAAAAACTGTTTTTT. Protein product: CASSLTGITNEKLFF.

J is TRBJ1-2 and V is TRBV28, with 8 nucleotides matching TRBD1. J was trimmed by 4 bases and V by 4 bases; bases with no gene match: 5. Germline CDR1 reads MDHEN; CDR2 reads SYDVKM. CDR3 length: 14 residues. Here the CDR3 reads CASSYTTGVYGYTF. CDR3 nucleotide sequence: TGTGCCAGCAGTTATACGACAGGGGTCTATGGCTACACCTTC.

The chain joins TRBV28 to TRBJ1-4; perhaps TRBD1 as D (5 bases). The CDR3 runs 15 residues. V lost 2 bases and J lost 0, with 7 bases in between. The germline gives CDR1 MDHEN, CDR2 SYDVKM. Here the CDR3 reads CASSLGGATNEKLFF. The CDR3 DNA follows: TGTGCCAGCAGTTTAGGGGGGGCAACTAATGAAAAACTGTTTTTT.

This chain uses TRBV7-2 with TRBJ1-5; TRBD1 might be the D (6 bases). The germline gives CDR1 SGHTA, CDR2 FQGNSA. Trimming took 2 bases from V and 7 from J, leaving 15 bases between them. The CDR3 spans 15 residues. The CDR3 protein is CASSLTRDTEQPQHF. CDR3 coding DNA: TGTGCCAGCAGCTTAACCCGGGACACGGAGCAGCCCCAGCATTTT.

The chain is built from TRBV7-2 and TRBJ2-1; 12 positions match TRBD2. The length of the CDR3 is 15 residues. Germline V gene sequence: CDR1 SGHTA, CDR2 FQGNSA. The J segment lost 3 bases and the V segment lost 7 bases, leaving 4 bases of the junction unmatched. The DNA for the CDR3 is TGTGCCAGCACCCCTAGCGGGGGGGGCTACAATGAGCAGTTCTTC. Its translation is CASTPSGGGYNEQFF.

The CDR3 region is CASSPRQIQTVSDEKLFF. In nucleotides, the CDR3 is TGTGCCAGCTCACCGCGACAGATCCAAACCGTATCTGATGAAAAACTGTTTTTT. The rearrangement joins TRBV18 to TRBJ1-4; weak D call: TRBD1 (5 bases). The V end lost 3 bases, the J end lost 6 bases, and 23 bases lay between the germline ends. The germline gives CDR1 KGHSH, CDR2 LQKENI. The length of the CDR3 is 18 residues.

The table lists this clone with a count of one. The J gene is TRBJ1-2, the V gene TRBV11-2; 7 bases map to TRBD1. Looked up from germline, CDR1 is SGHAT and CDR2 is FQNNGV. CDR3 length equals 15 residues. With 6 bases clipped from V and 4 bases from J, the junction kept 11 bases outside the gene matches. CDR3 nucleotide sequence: TGTGCCAGCAGTGGGGGACAGCGGTCCCCCTATGGCTACACCTTC. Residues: CASSGGQRSPYGYTF.

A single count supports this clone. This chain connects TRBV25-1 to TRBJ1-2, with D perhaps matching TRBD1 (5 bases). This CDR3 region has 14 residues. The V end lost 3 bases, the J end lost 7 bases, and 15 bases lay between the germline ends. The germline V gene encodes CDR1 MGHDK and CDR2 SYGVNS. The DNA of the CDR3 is TGTGCCAGCAGTGAGGGCAGGGAGGTGGGTGGCTACACCTTC. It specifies CASSEGREVGGYTF.

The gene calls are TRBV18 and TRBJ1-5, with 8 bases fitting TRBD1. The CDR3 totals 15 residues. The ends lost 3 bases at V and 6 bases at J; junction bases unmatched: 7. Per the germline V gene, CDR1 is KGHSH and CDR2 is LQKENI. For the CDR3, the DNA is TGTGCCAGCTCACCTACAGGGACAGGCGTTCAGCCCCAGCATTTT. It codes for CASSPTGTGVQPQHF.

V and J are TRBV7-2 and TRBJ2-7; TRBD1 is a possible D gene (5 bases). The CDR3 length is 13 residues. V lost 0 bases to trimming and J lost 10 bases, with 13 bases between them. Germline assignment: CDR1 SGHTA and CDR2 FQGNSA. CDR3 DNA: TGTGCCAGCAGCTTAGCGGGGCAGGCCCCACAGTACTTC. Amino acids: CASSLAGQAPQYF.

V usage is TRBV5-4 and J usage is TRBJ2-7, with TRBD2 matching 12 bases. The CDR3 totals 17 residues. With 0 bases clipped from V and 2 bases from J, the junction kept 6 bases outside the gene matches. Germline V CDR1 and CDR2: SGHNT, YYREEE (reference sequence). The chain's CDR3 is CASSLDGLAGTAYEQYF. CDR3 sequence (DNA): TGTGCCAGCAGCTTGGACGGACTAGCGGGGACCGCCTACGAGCAGTACTTC.

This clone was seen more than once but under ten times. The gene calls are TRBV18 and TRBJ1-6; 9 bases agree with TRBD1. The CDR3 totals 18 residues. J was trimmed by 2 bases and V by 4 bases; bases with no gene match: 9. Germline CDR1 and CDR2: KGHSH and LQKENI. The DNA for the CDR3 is TGTGCCAGCTCACGGAGCGGGACAGGGTCGACCTATAATTCACCCCTCCACTTT. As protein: CASSRSGTGSTYNSPLHF.

This CDR3 is CATSERTGGYTGELFF. DNA for the CDR3: TGTGCCACCAGCGAAAGGACAGGGGGCTACACCGGGGAGCTGTTTTTT. This chain uses TRBV15 with TRBJ2-2; TRBD1 matches at 11 bases. The V and J ends lost 5 bases and 3 bases, in that order; junction bases with no gene match: 5. This CDR3 is 16 amino acids long. Germline CDR1 is LNHNV and CDR2 is YYDKDF (reference sequence).

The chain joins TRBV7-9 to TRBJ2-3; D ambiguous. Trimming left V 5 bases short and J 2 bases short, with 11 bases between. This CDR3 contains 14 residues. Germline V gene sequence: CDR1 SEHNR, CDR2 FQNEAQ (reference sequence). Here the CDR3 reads CASSPPTSTDTQYF. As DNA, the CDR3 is TGTGCCAGCAGCCCGCCTACCTCCACAGATACGCAGTATTTT.